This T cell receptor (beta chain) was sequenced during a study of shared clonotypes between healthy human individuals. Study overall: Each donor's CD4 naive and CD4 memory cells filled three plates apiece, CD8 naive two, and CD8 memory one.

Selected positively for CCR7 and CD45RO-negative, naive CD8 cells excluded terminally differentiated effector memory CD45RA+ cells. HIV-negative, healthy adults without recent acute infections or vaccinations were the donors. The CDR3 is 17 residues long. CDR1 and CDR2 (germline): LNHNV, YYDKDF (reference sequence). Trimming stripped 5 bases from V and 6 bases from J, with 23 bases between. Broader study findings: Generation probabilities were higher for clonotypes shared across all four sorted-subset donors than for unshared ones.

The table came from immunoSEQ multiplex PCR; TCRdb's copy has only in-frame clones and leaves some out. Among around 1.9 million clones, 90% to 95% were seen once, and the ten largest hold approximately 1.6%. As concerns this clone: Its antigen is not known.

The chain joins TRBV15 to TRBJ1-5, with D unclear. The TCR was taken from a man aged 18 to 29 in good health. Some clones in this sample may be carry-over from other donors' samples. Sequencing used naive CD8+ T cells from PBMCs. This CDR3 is CATSSREEQTLAQPQHF. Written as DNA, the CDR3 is TGTGCCACCAGCTCCCGAGAGGAACAGACTTTGGCTCAGCCCCAGCATTTT.